A selection of T cell receptor beta chains follows, all from one sample in a study of glioma-infiltrating T cells after dendritic cell vaccination. Some clones are missing from TCRdb's copy, which holds only in-frame ones; the method was immunoSEQ multiplex PCR. The sample contains tens of thousands of clones, more than 75% of which appear only once. The material was blood, obtained after dendritic cell vaccination. These receptors all stem from a human donor with glioblastoma. Each CDR3 is given with its conserved first and last residue. A D gene is named only where the DNA matches it firmly. Where a row states a size, it is once, few, many or the class of an expanded clone; other rows omit it.

v_call: TRBV2; d_call: TRBD1; clone_size: -; j_call: TRBJ1-5; cdr3_aa: CASSLDRGRRSNQPQHF; cdr3_nt: TGTGCCAGCAGTCTGGACAGGGGGCGACGTAGCAATCAGCCCCAGCATTTT
v_call: TRBV19; d_call: TRBD2; clone_size: -; j_call: TRBJ2-7; cdr3_aa: CASSIDLRTSGYEQYF; cdr3_nt: TGTGCCAGTAGTATAGATCTTAGGACTAGCGGATACGAGCAGTACTTC
v_call: TRBV27; d_call: -; clone_size: -; j_call: TRBJ1-1; cdr3_aa: CASRIQGEAEAFF; cdr3_nt: TGTGCCAGCAGGATACAGGGTGAGGCTGAAGCTTTCTTT
v_call: TRBV5-1; d_call: -; clone_size: -; j_call: TRBJ1-1; cdr3_aa: CASSLALDSGYTEAFF; cdr3_nt: TGCGCCAGCAGCTTGGCCCTAGATTCAGGGTACACTGAAGCTTTCTTT
v_call: TRBV12-2; d_call: -; clone_size: -; j_call: TRBJ1-5; cdr3_aa: CASRPQYERGPYISNQPQHF; cdr3_nt: TGTGCAAGTCGCCCACAGTACGAGAGGGGGCCTTATATTAGCAATCAGCCCCAGCATTTT
v_call: TRBV7-9; d_call: TRBD1; clone_size: -; j_call: TRBJ1-2; cdr3_aa: CATGQGGDYGYTF; cdr3_nt: TGTGCCACCGGACAGGGTGGAGACTATGGCTACACCTTC
v_call: TRBV19; d_call: TRBD1; clone_size: -; j_call: TRBJ1-2; cdr3_aa: CAARQGVKNGYTF; cdr3_nt: TGTGCCGCCAGACAGGGAGTGAAGAATGGCTACACCTTC
v_call: TRBV14; d_call: -; clone_size: once; j_call: TRBJ2-2; cdr3_aa: CASTTIEGSGGGELFF; cdr3_nt: TGTGCCAGCACGACCATTGAGGGTAGCGGCGGCGGGGAGCTGTTTTTT
v_call: TRBV27; d_call: -; clone_size: few; j_call: TRBJ2-2; cdr3_aa: CASSPRYTGELFF; cdr3_nt: TGTGCCAGCAGCCCCCGGTACACCGGGGAGCTGTTTTTT
v_call: TRBV27; d_call: -; clone_size: -; j_call: TRBJ1-1; cdr3_aa: CASSYHREGMNTEAFF; cdr3_nt: TGTGCCAGCAGTTATCACAGGGAGGGAATGAACACTGAAGCTTTCTTT
v_call: TRBV28; d_call: -; clone_size: -; j_call: TRBJ1-1; cdr3_aa: CASTGAGVDRAFF; cdr3_nt: TGTGCCAGCACCGGGGCGGGGGTAGATAGGGCTTTCTTT
v_call: TRBV27; d_call: TRBD1; clone_size: -; j_call: TRBJ2-5; cdr3_aa: CATLLNRGETQYF; cdr3_nt: TGTGCCACCCTCCTAAACAGGGGAGAGACCCAGTACTTC
v_call: TRBV28; d_call: -; clone_size: once; j_call: TRBJ1-5; cdr3_aa: CASSWTDSNQPQHF; cdr3_nt: TGTGCCAGCAGTTGGACAGATAGCAATCAGCCCCAGCATTTT
v_call: TRBV5-1; d_call: -; clone_size: -; j_call: TRBJ1-2; cdr3_aa: CASSLATGAEGYTF; cdr3_nt: TGCGCCAGCAGCTTGGCCACTGGGGCGGAAGGCTACACCTTC
v_call: TRBV18; d_call: -; clone_size: -; j_call: TRBJ2-5; cdr3_aa: CASSPPISNGETQYF; cdr3_nt: TGTGCCAGCTCACCACCGATTAGCAACGGAGAGACCCAGTACTTC
v_call: TRBV7-9; d_call: TRBD1; clone_size: -; j_call: TRBJ2-1; cdr3_aa: CASSKPGQGYNEQFF; cdr3_nt: TGTGCCAGCAGCAAGCCGGGACAGGGTTACAATGAGCAGTTCTTC
v_call: TRBV27; d_call: -; clone_size: -; j_call: TRBJ1-2; cdr3_aa: CASSLWAGAGYTF; cdr3_nt: TGTGCCAGCAGTTTATGGGCGGGGGCTGGCTACACCTTC
v_call: TRBV6-5; d_call: TRBD1; clone_size: -; j_call: TRBJ1-2; cdr3_aa: CASSSGQRNYGYTF; cdr3_nt: TGTGCCAGCAGTTCGGGACAGCGTAACTATGGCTACACCTTC
v_call: TRBV6-1; d_call: TRBD1; clone_size: -; j_call: TRBJ2-2; cdr3_aa: CASSERGTGGSGELFF; cdr3_nt: TGTGCCAGCAGTGAAAGAGGGACAGGGGGGTCCGGGGAGCTGTTTTTT
v_call: TRBV7-8; d_call: TRBD1; clone_size: -; j_call: TRBJ1-1; cdr3_aa: CASSWDRGTEAFF; cdr3_nt: TGTGCCAGCAGCTGGGACAGGGGAACTGAAGCTTTCTTT
v_call: TRBV7-2; d_call: TRBD2; clone_size: -; j_call: TRBJ2-4; cdr3_aa: CASSYALAGEHIQCF; cdr3_nt: TGTGCCAGCAGCTATGCACTAGCGGGAGAACACATTCAGTGCTTC
v_call: TRBV6-6; d_call: -; clone_size: -; j_call: TRBJ1-3; cdr3_aa: CASSYPGQVSGNTIYF; cdr3_nt: TGTGCCAGCAGTTACCCGGGACAAGTCTCTGGAAACACCATATATTTT
v_call: TRBV12-5; d_call: -; clone_size: -; j_call: TRBJ2-1; cdr3_aa: CASGHGTPSYNEQFF; cdr3_nt: TGTGCTAGTGGTCACGGGACACCGTCCTACAATGAGCAGTTCTTC
v_call: TRBV5-4; d_call: -; clone_size: -; j_call: TRBJ2-1; cdr3_aa: CASSLEGASAWEEQFF; cdr3_nt: TGTGCCAGCAGCTTGGAAGGGGCTAGCGCTTGGGAGGAGCAGTTCTTC
v_call: TRBV10-3; d_call: TRBD1; clone_size: few; j_call: TRBJ1-2; cdr3_aa: CAISGDRVSGGYTF; cdr3_nt: TGTGCCATCAGTGGAGACAGGGTCTCTGGTGGCTACACCTTC
v_call: TRBV7-9; d_call: -; clone_size: -; j_call: TRBJ2-3; cdr3_aa: CASSLLTTLSDTQYF; cdr3_nt: TGTGCCAGCAGCTTATTGACTACACTCTCAGATACGCAGTATTTT
v_call: TRBV5-1; d_call: -; clone_size: once; j_call: TRBJ2-1; cdr3_aa: CASSLSSSYNEQFF; cdr3_nt: TGCGCCAGCAGCTTGTCCAGCTCCTACAATGAGCAGTTCTTC
v_call: TRBV2; d_call: -; clone_size: -; j_call: TRBJ2-1; cdr3_aa: CASSHPLVAEYNEQFF; cdr3_nt: TGTGCCAGCAGTCATCCCCTTGTAGCGGAGTACAATGAGCAGTTCTTC